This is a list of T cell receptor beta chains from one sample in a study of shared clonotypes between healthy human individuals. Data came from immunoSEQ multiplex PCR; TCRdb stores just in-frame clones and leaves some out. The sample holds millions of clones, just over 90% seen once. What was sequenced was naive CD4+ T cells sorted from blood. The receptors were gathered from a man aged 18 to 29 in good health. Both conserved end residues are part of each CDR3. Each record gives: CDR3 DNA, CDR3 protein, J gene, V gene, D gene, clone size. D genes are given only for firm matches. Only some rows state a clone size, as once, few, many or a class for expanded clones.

DNA: TGTGCCAGCAGTGCCGGGACAGCCGTGACCGGGGAGCTGTTTTTT; CDR3: CASSAGTAVTGELFF; J: TRBJ2-2; V: TRBV11-2; D: TRBD1; size: once
DNA: TGTGCCAGCTCACGAGTAGCGAACACCGGGGAGCTGTTTTTT; CDR3: CASSRVANTGELFF; J: TRBJ2-2; V: TRBV18; D: NA; size: NA
DNA: TGTGCCAGCAGCTTCGGACAGGGGGAAAGTCAGCCCCAGCATTTT; CDR3: CASSFGQGESQPQHF; J: TRBJ1-5; V: TRBV5-6; D: TRBD1; size: NA
DNA: TGTGCCAGCAGTCCCCAAGGGACGAACACTGAAGCTTTCTTT; CDR3: CASSPQGTNTEAFF; J: TRBJ1-1; V: TRBV27; D: NA; size: NA
DNA: TGTGCCAGCAGCTCGTCGCTAGCGGAAAACATTCAGTACTTC; CDR3: CASSSSLAENIQYF; J: TRBJ2-4; V: TRBV7-2; D: TRBD2; size: NA
DNA: TGTGCCAGCAGTGAAGGGGAGGGATGGGTCACTGAAGCTTTCTTT; CDR3: CASSEGEGWVTEAFF; J: TRBJ1-1; V: TRBV2; D: NA; size: NA
DNA: TGCGCCAGCAGCCAAGGAGGGACAGGGACCTATGGCTACACCTTC; CDR3: CASSQGGTGTYGYTF; J: TRBJ1-2; V: TRBV4-1; D: TRBD1; size: NA
DNA: TGTGCCAGCAGTGAAGCGAACCCAGGGGCCAGCACAGATACGCAGTATTTT; CDR3: CASSEANPGASTDTQYF; J: TRBJ2-3; V: TRBV2; D: NA; size: NA
DNA: TGCAGCGTTCGAGGCAGAAGCACAGATACGCAGTATTTT; CDR3: CSVRGRSTDTQYF; J: TRBJ2-3; V: TRBV29-1; D: NA; size: NA
DNA: TGTGCCAGCAGCTTAGATTCCGGGATCTCCTACGAGCAGTACTTC; CDR3: CASSLDSGISYEQYF; J: TRBJ2-7; V: TRBV7-6; D: NA; size: NA
DNA: TGTGCCAGCAGTCGGACAGGGGGCAACTATGGCTACACCTTC; CDR3: CASSRTGGNYGYTF; J: TRBJ1-2; V: TRBV6-5; D: TRBD1; size: few
DNA: TGTGCCAGCAGAGGAACCGGGACAGGGAATTATGGCTACACCTTC; CDR3: CASRGTGTGNYGYTF; J: TRBJ1-2; V: TRBV6-5; D: TRBD1; size: NA
DNA: TGTGCCAGCAGCACGGGACAGGGGGCCAGGGAGACCCAGTACTTC; CDR3: CASSTGQGARETQYF; J: TRBJ2-5; V: TRBV5-6; D: TRBD1; size: NA
DNA: TGTGCCAGCAGTACTAGCGGGATTGGGGTCCAGTACTTC; CDR3: CASSTSGIGVQYF; J: TRBJ2-5; V: TRBV7-2; D: TRBD2; size: NA
DNA: TGTGCCTGGAGGTCAGGACAGGGTGACACTGAAGCTTTCTTT; CDR3: CAWRSGQGDTEAFF; J: TRBJ1-1; V: TRBV30; D: TRBD1; size: NA
DNA: TGTGCCAGCGGCCGGGGCTCCTACAATGAGCAGTTCTTC; CDR3: CASGRGSYNEQFF; J: TRBJ2-1; V: TRBV6-1; D: NA; size: NA
DNA: TGTGCCAGCTACAGAAACACTGAAGCTTTCTTT; CDR3: CASYRNTEAFF; J: TRBJ1-1; V: TRBV6-5; D: NA; size: NA
DNA: TGTGCCTGGAGTCATGACAGGGCGCAGCCCCAGCATTTT; CDR3: CAWSHDRAQPQHF; J: TRBJ1-5; V: TRBV30; D: TRBD1; size: NA
DNA: TGTGCCAGCAGCTTAGGTTGGCGCAGTCTGAACACTGAAGCTTTCTTT; CDR3: CASSLGWRSLNTEAFF; J: TRBJ1-1; V: TRBV11-2; D: NA; size: once
DNA: TGTGCCAGTAGTAGGGCGGGTGGTGGTGAATACGAGCAGTACTTC; CDR3: CASSRAGGGEYEQYF; J: TRBJ2-7; V: TRBV19; D: NA; size: NA
DNA: TGTGCCAGCTTTAGACTAGCGGGGGGTTACAATGAGCAGTTCTTC; CDR3: CASFRLAGGYNEQFF; J: TRBJ2-1; V: TRBV6-1; D: TRBD2; size: NA
DNA: TGTGCCAGCGGAACCGGGACTAACTCCTACGAGCAGTACTTC; CDR3: CASGTGTNSYEQYF; J: TRBJ2-7; V: TRBV6-5; D: TRBD2; size: NA
DNA: TGTGCCTGGAATGTGGGGAGTTCGCGGCCTGAAGCTTTCTTT; CDR3: CAWNVGSSRPEAFF; J: TRBJ1-1; V: TRBV30; D: NA; size: NA
DNA: TGTGCCAGCTCACGGACAGAGACTAATGAAAAACTGTTTTTT; CDR3: CASSRTETNEKLFF; J: TRBJ1-4; V: TRBV18; D: NA; size: NA
DNA: TGTGCCAGCAGTAAACCCCCGACGAACACTGAAGCTTTCTTT; CDR3: CASSKPPTNTEAFF; J: TRBJ1-1; V: TRBV28; D: NA; size: NA
DNA: TGTGCCAGTAGTATAGTACCAGGCTCTGGGGCCAACGTCCTGACTTTC; CDR3: CASSIVPGSGANVLTF; J: TRBJ2-6; V: TRBV19; D: NA; size: NA
DNA: TGTGCCAGCAGCTCGACAGGGCGGGGGTTTGATGAAGCTTTCTTT; CDR3: CASSSTGRGFDEAFF; J: TRBJ1-1; V: TRBV7-9; D: TRBD1; size: NA
DNA: TGTGCCAGCAGTCCGGGACAGGGGATATATGGCTACACCTTC; CDR3: CASSPGQGIYGYTF; J: TRBJ1-2; V: TRBV28; D: TRBD1; size: NA
DNA: TGTGCCAGTAGTGTGACGAATTCAGGTGGCTACACCTTC; CDR3: CASSVTNSGGYTF; J: TRBJ1-2; V: TRBV19; D: NA; size: NA
DNA: TGTGCCAGCAGCTTAGGGGGCAGGAGAACAGATACGCAGTATTTT; CDR3: CASSLGGRRTDTQYF; J: TRBJ2-3; V: TRBV7-2; D: NA; size: NA
DNA: TGTGCCAGCAGTCTGGACGGAAACTATGGCTACACCTTC; CDR3: CASSLDGNYGYTF; J: TRBJ1-2; V: TRBV6-6; D: NA; size: NA
DNA: TGTGCCTGGAGTGTAGGGTTCCAGCGGGAGACCCAGTACTTC; CDR3: CAWSVGFQRETQYF; J: TRBJ2-5; V: TRBV30; D: NA; size: NA
DNA: TGTGCCAGCAGGAAGTTGGGACTAGCGGCACCTCTCCAAGAGACCCAGTACTTC; CDR3: CASRKLGLAAPLQETQYF; J: TRBJ2-5; V: TRBV2; D: TRBD2; size: NA
DNA: TGTGCCAGCAGCCGGCTAAGCGGGCTCAAAGGCGGCACTGAAGCTTTCTTT; CDR3: CASSRLSGLKGGTEAFF; J: TRBJ1-1; V: TRBV7-9; D: NA; size: NA
DNA: TGTGCCAGCACCCCCCCGGGACCCTATGGCTACACCTTC; CDR3: CASTPPGPYGYTF; J: TRBJ1-2; V: TRBV7-2; D: NA; size: NA
DNA: TGTGCCAGCAGTGAAGAGGGCATAATCACAGGTGGGCAGTACTTC; CDR3: CASSEEGIITGGQYF; J: TRBJ2-7; V: TRBV2; D: NA; size: NA
DNA: TGTGCCAGCTCACCGGGACACTCTGGGGCCAACGTCCTGACTTTC; CDR3: CASSPGHSGANVLTF; J: TRBJ2-6; V: TRBV18; D: NA; size: NA
DNA: TGTGCCAGCAGTCCCGGGGCAGGAGTCCAAGAGACCCAGTACTTC; CDR3: CASSPGAGVQETQYF; J: TRBJ2-5; V: TRBV25-1; D: NA; size: NA
DNA: TGTGCCAGCAGCACCGGACAGGGGAGCACTGAAGCTTTCTTT; CDR3: CASSTGQGSTEAFF; J: TRBJ1-1; V: TRBV11-2; D: TRBD1; size: NA
DNA: TGTGCCAGCACCCAACAGGGGCTGGGAAACACCATATATTTT; CDR3: CASTQQGLGNTIYF; J: TRBJ1-3; V: TRBV5-8; D: TRBD1; size: once
DNA: TGTGCCAGCAGCTTTTCCCCGGGGGCAGGCGAGCAGTACTTC; CDR3: CASSFSPGAGEQYF; J: TRBJ2-7; V: TRBV5-6; D: NA; size: NA
DNA: TGTGCCAGCAGCCTTATTGAACTAGTAGGCCAAGAGACCCAGTACTTC; CDR3: CASSLIELVGQETQYF; J: TRBJ2-5; V: TRBV7-9; D: NA; size: NA
DNA: TGTGCTAGCAGCTTAGGACCTACCTCCTACAATGAGCAGTTCTTC; CDR3: CASSLGPTSYNEQFF; J: TRBJ2-1; V: TRBV7-7; D: NA; size: NA
DNA: TGTGCTAGTGGTTTGGTTTTGGGAGGGGCAGAGACCCAGTACTTC; CDR3: CASGLVLGGAETQYF; J: TRBJ2-5; V: TRBV12-5; D: TRBD2; size: NA